This T cell receptor (beta chain) was recorded in a study of CD8 T cells in ankylosing spondylitis. Study-wide results and caveats: Reports of some motif variants in reactive arthritis synovial fluid and blood predate this one. The clones that were linked to disease were reported to be significantly enriched in matched synovial fluid samples from ankylosing spondylitis patients. What seemed typical of ankylosing spondylitis blood was a TCR beta motif built from several highly homologous variants. Disease-associated clonotypes exhibited CD8+ identity and were relatively infrequent in peripheral blood.

The germline V gene has CDR1 SGHTA and CDR2 FQGNSA. With 2 bases removed from V and 6 bases from J, the gap between germline ends came to 11 bases. The CDR3 has 13 amino acids. With molecular barcodes, quantitative 5'-RACE was used to make the TCR beta libraries. Each CDR3 protein is one row after TCRdb ran MiXCR on the 5' RACE reads. This table holds about 440,000 distinct CDR3 sequences, roughly 18% found once. Turning to this clonotype: Its antigen remains unidentified.

The chain employs TRBV7-2 and TRBJ2-7; the D gene is possibly TRBD2 (5 bases). This sequence originates from a male donor with ankylosing spondylitis. The sequenced material came from blood, either unsorted or a sorted T cell fraction (not recorded which). CDR3 amino acids: CASSLSREGEQYF. The CDR3 DNA is TGTGCCAGCAGCTTAAGTCGGGAAGGCGAGCAGTACTTC.